The rows below give T cell receptor beta chains drawn from one sample of a study of cytomegalovirus exposure and HLA in healthy donors. Here immunoSEQ multiplex PCR was the method, and the copy in TCRdb shows in-frame clones only, minus some. The profile covers approximately 120,000 clones, with around 73% appearing a single time and more than 4.5% taken by the ten largest. Sample: PBMCs. These receptors were obtained from a man in his fifties or sixties in good health and CMV-seropositive. Both conserved end residues are part of each CDR3. Fields, in order: J gene, clone size, V gene, D gene, CDR3 protein, CDR3 DNA. The D gene is left open where the match is weak. Some rows mark clone size as missing; the rest say once, few, many or name a class of expanded clone.

>TRBJ2-5|.|TRBV5-4|.
CASSSYKGGVGGTQYF
TGTGCCAGCAGCTCCTACAAGGGGGGGGTTGGAGGGACCCAGTACTTC
>TRBJ1-6|once|TRBV10-3|TRBD1
CAISTRQGSSYNSPLHF
TGTGCCATCAGTACTCGACAGGGTAGCTCCTATAATTCACCCCTCCACTTT
>TRBJ2-5|.|TRBV7-3|TRBD1
CASSLEGTGGVKTQYF
TGTGCCAGCAGCTTAGAAGGGACAGGGGGCGTGAAGACCCAGTACTTC
>TRBJ2-3|.|TRBV5-4|TRBD2
CASSLTSGGSQYF
TGTGCCAGCAGCTTGACTAGCGGGGGTTCGCAGTATTTT
>TRBJ1-6|.|TRBV14|.
CASSKVENSPLHF
TGTGCCAGCAGCAAAGTAGAGAATTCACCCCTCCACTTT
>TRBJ2-5|.|TRBV7-3|.
CASSRRGGETQYF
TGTGCCAGCAGCCGAAGGGGGGGGGAGACCCAGTACTTC
>TRBJ1-2|.|TRBV15|.
CATSRDWQAPDGYTF
TGTGCCACCAGCAGAGATTGGCAGGCTCCTGATGGCTACACCTTC
>TRBJ1-1|.|TRBV27|.
CASSLMPGNTEAFF
TGTGCCAGCAGTTTAATGCCGGGGAACACTGAAGCTTTCTTT
>TRBJ1-2|.|TRBV2|.
CASSLMGGWQAYGYTF
TGTGCCAGCAGTCTTATGGGAGGGTGGCAAGCCTATGGCTACACCTTC
>TRBJ1-3|.|TRBV30|.
CAWSIGALPSGNTIYF
TGTGCCTGGAGTATTGGGGCTCTTCCCTCTGGAAACACCATATATTTT
>TRBJ1-1|once|TRBV11-1|.
CASNSGTEAFF
TGTGCCAGTAACAGCGGGACTGAAGCTTTCTTT
>TRBJ1-5|few|TRBV6-1|.
CASSEKAGGTGLLSYSNQPQHF
TGTGCCAGCAGTGAAAAGGCCGGAGGGACTGGACTTCTTTCTTATAGCAATCAGCCCCAGCATTTT
>TRBJ2-5|.|TRBV29-1|TRBD1
CSSTGTLQGQTQYF
TGCAGCTCCACGGGGACGTTACAGGGGCAGACCCAGTACTTC
>TRBJ1-2|.|TRBV6-1|TRBD1
CASSENLGQGGGYTF
TGTGCCAGCAGTGAAAATCTGGGACAGGGAGGTGGCTACACCTTC
>TRBJ2-7|.|TRBV2|TRBD1
CASGQGTYEQYF
TGTGCCAGCGGACAGGGAACCTACGAGCAGTACTTC
>TRBJ1-2|.|TRBV10-3|TRBD1
CAISEIGTDYGYTF
TGTGCCATTAGTGAAATAGGGACAGACTATGGCTACACCTTC
>TRBJ2-1|once|TRBV6-1|TRBD1
CASSEGTGLVDEQFF
TGTGCCAGCAGTGAAGGGACAGGGTTAGTGGATGAGCAGTTCTTC
>TRBJ1-1|once|TRBV5-1|.
CASSFWTVEDTEAFF
TGCGCCAGCAGCTTCTGGACAGTCGAGGACACTGAAGCTTTCTTT